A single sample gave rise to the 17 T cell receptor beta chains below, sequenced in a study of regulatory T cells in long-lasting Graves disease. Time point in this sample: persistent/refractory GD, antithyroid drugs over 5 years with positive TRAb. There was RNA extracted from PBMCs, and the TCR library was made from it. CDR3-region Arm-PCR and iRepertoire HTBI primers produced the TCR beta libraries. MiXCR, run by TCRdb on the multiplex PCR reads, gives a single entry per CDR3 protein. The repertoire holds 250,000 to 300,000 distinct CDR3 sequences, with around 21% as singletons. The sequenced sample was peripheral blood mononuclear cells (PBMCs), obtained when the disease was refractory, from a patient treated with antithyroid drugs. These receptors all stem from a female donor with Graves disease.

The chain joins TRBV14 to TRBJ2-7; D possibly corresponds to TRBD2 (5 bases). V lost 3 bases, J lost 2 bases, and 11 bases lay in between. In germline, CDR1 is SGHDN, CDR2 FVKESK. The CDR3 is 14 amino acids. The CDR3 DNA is TGTGCCAGCAGCCAGGCGGGCAAGACCTACGAGCAGTACTTC. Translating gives CASSQAGKTYEQYF.

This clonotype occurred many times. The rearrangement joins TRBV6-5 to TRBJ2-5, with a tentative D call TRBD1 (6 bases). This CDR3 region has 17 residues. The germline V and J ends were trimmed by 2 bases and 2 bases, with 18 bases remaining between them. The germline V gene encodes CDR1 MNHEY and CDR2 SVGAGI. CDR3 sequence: CASSYTVGASMQETQYF. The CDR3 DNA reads TGTGCCAGCAGTTACACAGTGGGGGCTTCGATGCAAGAGACCCAGTACTTC.

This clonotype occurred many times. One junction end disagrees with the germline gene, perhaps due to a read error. The CDR3 reads CASNRRGADSHEQYF. The CDR3 DNA sequence: TGTGCCAGCAATCGTCGGGGGGCGGACTCCCACGAGCAGTACTTC. This chain connects TRBV28 to TRBJ2-7, with TRBD2 as a possible D gene (7 bases). The CDR3 is 15 amino acids. From germline, CDR1 is MDHEN and CDR2 SYDVKM.

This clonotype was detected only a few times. Here the CDR3 reads CSVGTGGYGYTF. For the CDR3, the DNA is TGCAGCGTGGGGACAGGGGGGTATGGCTACACCTTC. V and J are TRBV29-1 and TRBJ1-2, with 11 bases fitting TRBD1. V lost 6 bases, J lost 5 bases, and 2 bases stayed unmatched. The V gene's germline CDR1 is SQVTM and CDR2 ANQGSEA. This CDR3 is 12 amino acids long.

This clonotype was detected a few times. The CDR3 spells CSGLRQGAVTEAFF. CDR3 in DNA: TGCAGTGGCCTCCGACAGGGGGCGGTCACTGAAGCTTTCTTT. The chain uses TRBV20-1 and TRBJ1-1; 10 bases align to TRBD1. V dropped 7 bases and J dropped 4; count of bases not matched to a gene: 9. This CDR3 has 14 residues. Germline loops: CDR1 DFQATT, CDR2 SNEGSKA (reference sequence).

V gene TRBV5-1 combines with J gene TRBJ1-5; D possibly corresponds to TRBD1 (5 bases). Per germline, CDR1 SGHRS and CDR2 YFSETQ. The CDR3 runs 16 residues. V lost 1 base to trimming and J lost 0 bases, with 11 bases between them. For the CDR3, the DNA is TGCGCCAGCAGCTTGATTGGAGGGGATAGCAATCAGCCCCAGCATTTT. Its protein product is CASSLIGGDSNQPQHF.

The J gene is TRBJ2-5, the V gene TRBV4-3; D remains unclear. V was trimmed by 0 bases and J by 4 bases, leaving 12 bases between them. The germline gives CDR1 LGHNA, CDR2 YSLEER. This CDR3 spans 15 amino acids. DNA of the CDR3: TGCGCCAGCAGCCAAGAAAGAAAGGGCCCAGAGACCCAGTACTTC. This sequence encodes CASSQERKGPETQYF.

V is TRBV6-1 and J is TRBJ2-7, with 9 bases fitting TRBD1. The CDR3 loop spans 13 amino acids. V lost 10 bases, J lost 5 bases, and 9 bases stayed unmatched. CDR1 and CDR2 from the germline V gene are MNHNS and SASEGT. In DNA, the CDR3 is TGTGCCACGACCGGGACAGGGTTGGACGAGCAGTACTTC. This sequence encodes CATTGTGLDEQYF.

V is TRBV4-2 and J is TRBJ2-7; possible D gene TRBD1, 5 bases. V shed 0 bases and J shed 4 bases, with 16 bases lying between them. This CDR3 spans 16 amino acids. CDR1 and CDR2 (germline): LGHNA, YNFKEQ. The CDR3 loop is CASSQDPGPGPYEQYF. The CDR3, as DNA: TGTGCCAGCAGCCAAGATCCAGGGCCGGGTCCTTACGAGCAGTACTTC.

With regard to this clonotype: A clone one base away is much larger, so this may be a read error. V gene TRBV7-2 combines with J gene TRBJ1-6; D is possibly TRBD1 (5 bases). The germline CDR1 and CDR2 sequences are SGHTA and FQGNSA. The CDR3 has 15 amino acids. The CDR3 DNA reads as TGTGCCAGCAGCTTAGCGGGGGGTTATAATTCACCCCCCCACTTT. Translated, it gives CASSLAGGYNSPPHF.

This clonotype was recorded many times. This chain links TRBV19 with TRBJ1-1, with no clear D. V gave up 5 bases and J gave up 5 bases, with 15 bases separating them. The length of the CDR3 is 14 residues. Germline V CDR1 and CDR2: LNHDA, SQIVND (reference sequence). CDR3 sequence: CASSSTPLGTEAFF. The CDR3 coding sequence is TGTGCCAGTAGTTCGACCCCCCTCGGGACTGAAGCTTTCTTT.

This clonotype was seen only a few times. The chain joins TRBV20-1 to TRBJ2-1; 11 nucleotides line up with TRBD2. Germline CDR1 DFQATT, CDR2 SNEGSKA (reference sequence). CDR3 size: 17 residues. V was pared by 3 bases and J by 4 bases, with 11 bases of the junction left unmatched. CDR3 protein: CSARHPGRTSGYNEQFF. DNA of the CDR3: TGCAGTGCTAGGCATCCGGGGCGGACTAGCGGGTACAATGAGCAGTTCTTC.

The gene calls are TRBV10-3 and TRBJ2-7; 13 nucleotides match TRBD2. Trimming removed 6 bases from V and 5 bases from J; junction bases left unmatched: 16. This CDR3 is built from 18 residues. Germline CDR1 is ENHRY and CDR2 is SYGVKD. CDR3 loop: CAIRPRTSGRLSDHEQYF. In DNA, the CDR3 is TGTGCCATCAGACCCAGGACTAGCGGGAGACTTAGCGATCACGAGCAGTACTTC.

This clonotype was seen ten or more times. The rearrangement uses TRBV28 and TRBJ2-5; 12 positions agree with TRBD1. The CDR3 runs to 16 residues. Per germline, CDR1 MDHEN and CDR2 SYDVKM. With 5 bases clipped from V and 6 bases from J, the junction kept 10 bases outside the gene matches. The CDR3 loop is CASSLRGQGAIKTQYF. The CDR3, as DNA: TGTGCCAGCAGTCTTAGGGGACAGGGGGCGATAAAGACCCAGTACTTC. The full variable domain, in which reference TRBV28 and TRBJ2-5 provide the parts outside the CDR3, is DVKVTQSSRYLVKRTGEKVFLECVQDMDHENMFWYRQDPGLGLRLIYFSYDVKMKEKGDIPEGYSVSREKKERFSLILESASTNQTSMYLCASSLRGQGAIKTQYFGPGTRLLVL.

The CDR3 DNA is TGTGCCAGCAGTTTTGGGGGGTTCAATCAGCCCCAGCATTTT. It yields the protein CASSFGGFNQPQHF. This chain joins TRBV27 and TRBJ1-5, with a weak D call TRBD1 (5 bases). Looked up from germline, CDR1 is MNHEY and CDR2 is SMNVEV (reference sequence). Trimming took 3 bases from V and 3 from J, leaving 9 bases between them. This CDR3 is built from 14 residues.

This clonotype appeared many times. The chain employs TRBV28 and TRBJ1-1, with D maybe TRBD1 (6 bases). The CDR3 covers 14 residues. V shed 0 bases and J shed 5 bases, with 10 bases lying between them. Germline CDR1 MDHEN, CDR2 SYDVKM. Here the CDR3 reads CASSLWDSGTEAFF. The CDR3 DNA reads TGTGCCAGCAGTTTATGGGACAGTGGGACTGAAGCTTTCTTT.

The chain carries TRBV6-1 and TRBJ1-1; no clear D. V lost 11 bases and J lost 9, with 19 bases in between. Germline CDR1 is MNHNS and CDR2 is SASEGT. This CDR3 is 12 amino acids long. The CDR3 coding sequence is TGTGCCGGCACCCGAGAGGGTACTCAAGCTTTCTTT. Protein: CAGTREGTQAFF.